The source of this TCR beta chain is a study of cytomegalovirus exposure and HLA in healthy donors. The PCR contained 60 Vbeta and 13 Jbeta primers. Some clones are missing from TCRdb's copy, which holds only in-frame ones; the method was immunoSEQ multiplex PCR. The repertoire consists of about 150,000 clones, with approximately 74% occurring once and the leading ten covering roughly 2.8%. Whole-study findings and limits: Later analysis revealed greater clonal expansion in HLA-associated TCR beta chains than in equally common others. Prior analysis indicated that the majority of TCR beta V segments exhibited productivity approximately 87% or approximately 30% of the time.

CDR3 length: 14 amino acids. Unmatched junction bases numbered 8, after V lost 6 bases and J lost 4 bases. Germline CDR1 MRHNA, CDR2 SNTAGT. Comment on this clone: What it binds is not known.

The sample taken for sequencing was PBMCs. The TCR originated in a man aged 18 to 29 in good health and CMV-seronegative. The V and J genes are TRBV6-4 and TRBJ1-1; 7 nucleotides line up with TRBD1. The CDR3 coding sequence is TGTGCCAGCAGCCAACAGGGGTGGGGCACTGAAGCTTTCTTT. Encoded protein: CASSQQGWGTEAFF.